The 25 T cell receptor beta chains below were found in one sample sequenced in a study of blood T cell repertoires in COVID-19. Using immunoSEQ multiplex PCR, the repertoire was profiled, and TCRdb retains in-frame clones only, with some absent. The table lists 300,000 to 350,000 clones, around 90% of them singletons. The sample was peripheral blood. The source of these receptors is a woman aged 35 to 49 with COVID-19, enrolled during active disease.

The rearrangement joins TRBV2 to TRBJ2-4, with 7 bases identical to TRBD2. With V trimmed by 5 bases and J by 0 bases, 10 bases remained unmatched. CDR1 and CDR2 from the germline V gene are SNHLY and FYNNEI. The CDR3 has 17 amino acids. The CDR3 here is CASSQSGGGLAKNIQYF. CDR3 coding DNA: TGTGCCAGCAGTCAGTCGGGGGGAGGGCTAGCCAAAAACATTCAGTACTTC.

The V and J genes are TRBV2 and TRBJ1-2; a weak D match, TRBD1 (6 bases). Germline CDR1 is SNHLY and CDR2 is FYNNEI. The CDR3 is made up of 14 amino acids. Trimming removed 5 bases at V and 7 bases at J, with 17 bases between. The CDR3 sequence is CASSPTSQGFGYTF. The CDR3 DNA reads TGTGCCAGCAGTCCTACATCACAGGGCTTTGGCTACACCTTC.

The V call is TRBV28, the J call TRBJ2-2; the D gene is possibly TRBD1 (7 bases). The CDR3 runs to 15 residues. Germline V gives CDR1 MDHEN, CDR2 SYDVKM. With 2 bases removed from V and 4 bases from J, the gap between germline ends came to 11 bases. Here the CDR3 DNA reads TGTGCCAGCAGTTTACCTCAGGGGGGCACCGGGGAGCTGTTTTTT. Translated: CASSLPQGGTGELFF.

This clone appeared a few times. The chain links TRBV2 to TRBJ2-5; weak D call: TRBD2 (6 bases). From germline, CDR1 is SNHLY and CDR2 FYNNEI. CDR3 size: 15 residues. V shed 3 bases and J shed 8 bases, with 19 bases lying between them. CDR3 in DNA: TGTGCCAGCAGTGATCGTAAGGGAGGCTCCAAAACCCAGTACTTC. Protein: CASSDRKGGSKTQYF.

The J gene is TRBJ2-2, the V gene TRBV7-2; D ambiguous. CDR1 and CDR2 (germline): SGHTA, FQGNSA. V was trimmed by 5 bases and J by 6 bases, leaving 7 bases between them. CDR3 length equals 12 residues. The DNA of the CDR3 is TGTGCCAGCAGCCACCCAGCCGGGGAGCTGTTTTTT. This sequence encodes CASSHPAGELFF.

The CDR3 spells CASSHWDRGYGYTF. The CDR3 DNA reads TGCGCCAGCAGCCACTGGGACAGGGGCTATGGCTACACCTTC. The V call is TRBV4-3, the J call TRBJ1-2; 10 bases fit TRBD1. Germline assignment: CDR1 LGHNA and CDR2 YSLEER. This CDR3 contains 14 residues. J was trimmed by 4 bases and V by 3 bases; bases with no gene match: 2.

This chain joins TRBV18 and TRBJ2-5; D uncertain. Germline V gene sequence: CDR1 KGHSH, CDR2 LQKENI. This CDR3 has 12 residues. With 3 bases removed from V and 6 bases from J, the gap between germline ends came to 8 bases. This CDR3 is CASSPEEKTQYF. For the CDR3, the DNA is TGTGCCAGCTCACCTGAGGAGAAGACCCAGTACTTC.

The chain combines TRBV6-2 or TRBV6-3 with TRBJ1-2; D is possibly TRBD1 (6 bases). CDR1 MNHEY and CDR2 SVGEGT come from the germline V gene. The germline V and J ends were trimmed by 5 bases and 2 bases, with 15 bases remaining between them. The CDR3 contains 15 residues. In DNA, the CDR3 is TGTGCCAGCAGTGCCTACAGGGTATCGAACTATGGCTACACCTTC. It is translated as CASSAYRVSNYGYTF.

J is TRBJ2-7 and V is TRBV28, with 10 nucleotides matching TRBD1. Germline lookup yields CDR1 MDHEN and CDR2 SYDVKM. This CDR3 contains 16 residues. J gave up 2 bases and V 5 bases, and 9 bases lay outside the gene matches. The CDR3 DNA is TGTGCCAGCAGTGTGTCGGGACAGGGGCTCACCTACGAGCAGTACTTC. Its translation is CASSVSGQGLTYEQYF.

The chain carries TRBV27 and TRBJ2-2; TRBD1 matches at 8 bases. V lost 6 bases to trimming and J lost 5 bases; unmatched junction nucleotides: 11. Looked up from germline, CDR1 is MNHEY and CDR2 is SMNVEV (reference sequence). This CDR3 is 16 amino acids long. CDR3 protein: CASSTAGGASTGELFF. The DNA of the CDR3 is TGTGCCAGCAGCACCGCAGGGGGCGCGAGTACCGGGGAGCTGTTTTTT.

In its sample, this clone was seen once. The J gene is TRBJ1-4, the V gene TRBV5-1, with D possibly TRBD1 on 5 matching bases. Between the trimmed V and J ends, which lost 4 bases and 5 bases, there was a span of 15 bases. This CDR3 has 15 amino acids. Germline loops: CDR1 SGHRS, CDR2 YFSETQ. The CDR3 reads CASSPERGVNEKLFF. The CDR3 DNA follows: TGCGCCAGCAGCCCGGAGCGGGGGGTGAATGAAAAACTGTTTTTT.

This chain links TRBV6-4 with TRBJ2-3; TRBD2 aligns across 9 bases. The CDR3 runs 15 residues. Losses at the gene ends were 3 bases for V and 5 bases for J; bases not matched to a gene: 6. From germline, CDR1 is MRHNA and CDR2 SNTAGT. CDR3 bases: TGTGCCAGCAGTGAGGTAGCGGGAGAGAGAGATACGCAGTATTTT. Translation gives CASSEVAGERDTQYF.

The genes are TRBV28 and TRBJ2-7; D not resolved. Trimming cost V 7 bases and J 2 bases, with 9 bases left between them. Germline assignment: CDR1 MDHEN and CDR2 SYDVKM. The CDR3 consists of 12 residues. The CDR3 reads CASKTRAYEQYF. The CDR3 coding sequence is TGTGCCAGCAAAACACGGGCCTACGAGCAGTACTTC.

The rearrangement joins TRBV19 to TRBJ2-1; D may be TRBD2 (6 bases). The CDR3 sequence is 14 residues long. V was shortened by 1 base and J by 5 bases, with 9 bases between the two germline ends. Germline-derived CDR1 and CDR2 are LNHDA and SQIVND (reference sequence). The CDR3 region has the DNA TGTGCCAGTAGTATAGGGACTACCGACAATGAGCAGTTCTTC. Its translation is CASSIGTTDNEQFF.

V is TRBV28 and J is TRBJ1-5; TRBD1 aligns across 9 bases. V gave up 7 bases and J gave up 4 bases; unmatched junction bases: 2. Germline V lookup: CDR1 MDHEN, CDR2 SYDVKM. CDR3 length: 13 residues. This CDR3 is CASKDRGNQPQHF. The CDR3 DNA reads as TGTGCCAGCAAAGACAGGGGGAATCAGCCCCAGCATTTT. Complete variable domain (other parts from reference TRBV28 and TRBJ1-5): DVKVTQSSRYLVKRTGEKVFLECVQDMDHENMFWYRQDPGLGLRLIYFSYDVKMKEKGDIPEGYSVSREKKERFSLILESASTNQTSMYLCASKDRGNQPQHFGDGTRLSIL.

In its sample, this clone was seen a few times. This rearrangement joins TRBV7-6 to TRBJ2-7; D not resolved. Germline V lookup: CDR1 SGHVS, CDR2 FNYEAQ. This CDR3 spans 14 amino acids. Trimming removed 1 base from V and 6 bases from J, with 13 bases in between. CDR3 nucleotide sequence: TGTGCCAGCAGCTTAGGGCTAGGTCTGATCGAGCAGTACTTC. It encodes CASSLGLGLIEQYF.

J is TRBJ1-1 and V is TRBV28; TRBD1 might be the D (6 bases). Trimming pared 5 bases from V and 11 bases from J, leaving 15 bases between. The CDR3 is 12 amino acids. Germline CDR1 reads MDHEN; CDR2 reads SYDVKM. The CDR3 sequence: CASSPAARGAFF. CDR3 in DNA: TGTGCCAGCAGTCCCGCTGCAAGGGGGGCTTTCTTT.

The chain recombines TRBV27 with TRBJ1-2; 9 bases are a match to TRBD1. The CDR3 runs 19 residues. The junction had 21 bases not matched to a gene; V was cut back by 10 bases and J by 0 bases. The germline V gene encodes CDR1 MNHEY and CDR2 SMNVEV (reference sequence). CDR3 in DNA: TGTGCCACCACTAATGCCGCGGGGACAGGGAGAATATCTAACTATGGCTACACCTTC. Encoded protein: CATTNAAGTGRISNYGYTF.

A single count supports this clone. The chain is built from TRBV5-1 and TRBJ2-7, with 8 bases aligning to TRBD1. The V gene end was trimmed by 0 bases and the J gene end by 4 bases; junction bases not matched to a gene: 6. The germline V gene encodes CDR1 SGHRS and CDR2 YFSETQ. The CDR3 loop spans 15 amino acids. CDR3 coding DNA: TGCGCCAGCAGCTTGGGACAGGGGATGAAGTACGAGCAGTACTTC. It specifies CASSLGQGMKYEQYF.

V usage is TRBV6-5 and J usage is TRBJ2-7; D perhaps matches TRBD1 (6 bases). The CDR3 loop spans 14 amino acids. Trimming shortened V by 6 bases and J by 2 bases, and 14 bases separated the two germline ends. CDR1 and CDR2 from the germline V gene are MNHEY and SVGAGI. DNA of the CDR3: TGTGCCAGCAGCCGGAACAGGGATCCCTACGAGCAGTACTTC. Encoded protein: CASSRNRDPYEQYF.

This clone was picked up one time. The chain is built from TRBV7-6 and TRBJ1-3; TRBD1 matches at 8 bases. V lost 2 bases and J lost 0; bases outside the gene matches: 3. This CDR3 has 16 amino acids. Germline V gives CDR1 SGHVS, CDR2 FNYEAQ. The CDR3 region is CASSLQGARSGNTIYF. CDR3 DNA: TGTGCCAGCAGCTTACAGGGGGCCCGCTCTGGAAACACCATATATTTT.

The CDR3 nucleotides are TGTGCCAGCTTGAGGGATCCCTACAATGAGCAGTTCTTC. This translates into CASLRDPYNEQFF. The chain employs TRBV25-1 and TRBJ2-1; tentative D call: TRBD2 (5 bases). Germline V gene sequence: CDR1 MGHDK, CDR2 SYGVNS. Trimming took 8 bases from V and 2 from J, leaving 10 bases between them. The CDR3 is made up of 13 amino acids.

This clone has just a few counts. The chain links TRBV27 to TRBJ1-1, with 8 bases fitting TRBD1. The V gene end was trimmed by 5 bases and the J gene end by 9 bases; junction bases not matched to a gene: 11. This CDR3 has 14 residues. The germline gives CDR1 MNHEY, CDR2 SMNVEV (reference sequence). CDR3 residues: CASSPSTGGLKAFF. CDR3 nucleotide sequence: TGTGCCAGCAGTCCCAGTACAGGGGGTCTTAAAGCTTTCTTT.

The chain uses TRBV28 and TRBJ1-2; D possibly corresponds to TRBD1 (5 bases). The V end lost 3 bases, the J end lost 5 bases, and 7 bases lay between the germline ends. CDR1 is MDHEN, CDR2 SYDVKM, per germline. The CDR3 covers 12 residues. DNA of the CDR3: TGTGCCAGCAGTTTGCGACAGTATGGCTACACCTTC. It translates to CASSLRQYGYTF.

This chain connects TRBV4-3 to TRBJ1-2; tentative D call: TRBD1 (6 bases). CDR1 LGHNA and CDR2 YSLEER come from the germline V gene. With 0 bases removed from V and 7 bases from J, the gap between germline ends came to 15 bases. CDR3 length: 15 amino acids. In DNA form, the CDR3 reads TGCGCCAGCAGCCAAGACGCCGGGGGCGGGAGTGGCTACACCTTC. Its translation: CASSQDAGGGSGYTF.